The 29 T cell receptor beta chains presented below share a single source sample, sequenced in a study of T cell responses to AZD1222 COVID-19 vaccine. Sequenced by immunoSEQ multiplex PCR; TCRdb stores in-frame clones only, minus some. The sample has 150,000 to 160,000 clones, 88% seen once. This material consisted of peripheral blood, taken on day 0 of AZD1222 vaccination. These receptors originate from an adult in good health.

Comment on this clone: At the DNA level, this CDR3 is encoded by other sequences in the same sample as well. This chain uses TRBV5-1 with TRBJ2-1; 9 nucleotides match TRBD1. CDR1 SGHRS and CDR2 YFSETQ come from the germline V gene. Trimming at V came to 2 bases and at J to 4 bases, leaving 4 bases not matched to a gene. CDR3 length: 15 amino acids. CDR3 nucleotide sequence: TGCGCCAGCAGCTTAGCCGGGACAGGGTACAATGAGCAGTTCTTC. Translated, it gives CASSLAGTGYNEQFF.

The V and J genes are TRBV5-4 and TRBJ1-3; weak D call: TRBD1 (5 bases). The CDR3 is made up of 16 amino acids. Germline V gene data show CDR1 as SGHNT and CDR2 as YYREEE (reference sequence). Trimming took off 0 bases at V and 4 bases at J, with 14 bases between the two ends. The CDR3, as DNA: TGTGCCAGCAGCTTGGCCGGGAGGGGCCTCGGAAACACCATATATTTT. Its translation is CASSLAGRGLGNTIYF.

This rearrangement joins TRBV6-2 or TRBV6-3 to TRBJ2-5, with D tentatively TRBD1 (5 bases). This CDR3 contains 13 residues. The germline V and J ends were trimmed by 4 bases and 5 bases, with 11 bases remaining between them. Germline lookup yields CDR1 MNHEY and CDR2 SVGEGT. CDR3 protein: CASSLRGRETQYF. DNA of the CDR3: TGTGCCAGCAGTTTAAGGGGTCGGGAGACCCAGTACTTC.

This chain joins TRBV3-1 (or the pseudogene TRBV3-2) and TRBJ2-1; the match to TRBD2 covers 7 bases. The germline gives CDR1 LGHDT, CDR2 YNNKEL (reference sequence). Trimming removed 1 base from V and 10 bases from J; junction bases left unmatched: 1. The CDR3 spans 12 residues. The CDR3 protein is CASSQVGGEQFF. CDR3 DNA: TGTGCCAGCAGCCAAGTGGGGGGGGAGCAGTTCTTC.

V and J are TRBV5-1 and TRBJ2-2; TRBD1 aligns across 10 bases. Unmatched junction bases numbered 9, after V lost 6 bases and J lost 4 bases. The CDR3 loop spans 16 amino acids. Germline loops: CDR1 SGHRS, CDR2 YFSETQ. The chain's CDR3 is CASNPMGTGVTGELFF. The CDR3 nucleotides read TGCGCCAGCAACCCAATGGGGACAGGGGTCACCGGGGAGCTGTTTTTT.

The rearrangement joins TRBV5-5 to TRBJ2-3; 7 bases map to TRBD1. Germline values: CDR1 SGHKS, CDR2 YYEKEE (reference sequence). The V segment lost 0 bases and the J segment 4 bases; nucleotides outside the gene matches: 8. There are 16 residues in the CDR3. The CDR3: CASSLEGRGQADTQYF. The CDR3 coding sequence is TGTGCCAGCAGCTTGGAAGGGCGCGGACAGGCAGATACGCAGTATTTT.

The rearrangement uses TRBV5-1 and TRBJ2-1; TRBD2 aligns across 12 bases. The CDR3 is made up of 16 amino acids. CDR1 is SGHRS, CDR2 YFSETQ, per germline. The junction had 5 bases not matched to a gene; V was cut back by 3 bases and J by 4 bases. The CDR3 coding sequence is TGCGCCAGCAGCTCTACTAGCGGGGGGCGTTACAATGAGCAGTTCTTC. This codes for CASSSTSGGRYNEQFF.

The chain combines TRBV6-2 or TRBV6-3 with TRBJ1-5; no firm D call. The CDR3 is 13 amino acids. Germline assignment: CDR1 MNHEY and CDR2 SVGEGT. The germline V and J ends were trimmed by 2 bases and 3 bases, with 5 bases remaining between them. CDR3 loop: CASSYHDNQPQHF. In DNA, the CDR3 is TGTGCCAGCAGTTACCACGACAATCAGCCCCAGCATTTT.

The CDR3 DNA sequence: TGTGCCAGCAGAGTCGAACAGGGGTATTCACCCCTCCACTTT. It translates to CASRVEQGYSPLHF. The chain recombines TRBV7-2 with TRBJ1-6, with TRBD1 matching 7 bases. From germline, CDR1 is SGHTA and CDR2 FQGNSA. V lost 6 bases and J lost 8; bases outside the gene matches: 7. The CDR3 runs to 14 residues.

This clone occurred a few times. The J gene is TRBJ2-1, the V gene TRBV10-3; tentative D call: TRBD1 (5 bases). V gave up 4 bases and J gave up 1 base, with 17 bases separating them. CDR3 length: 17 residues. Germline V lookup: CDR1 ENHRY, CDR2 SYGVKD. CDR3 sequence: CAISGAVTAFSYNEQFF. The CDR3, as DNA: TGTGCCATCAGTGGAGCCGTGACAGCCTTTTCCTACAATGAGCAGTTCTTC.

The chain has TRBV13 and TRBJ1-2; 8 nucleotides agree with TRBD1. The CDR3 is made up of 16 amino acids. Per the germline V gene, CDR1 is PRHDT and CDR2 is FYEKMQ (reference sequence). The junction had 11 bases not matched to a gene; V was cut back by 0 bases and J by 8 bases. CDR3 amino acids: CASSLGGPDRAKGYTF. In DNA, the CDR3 is TGTGCCAGCAGCTTAGGAGGCCCGGACAGGGCTAAAGGCTACACCTTC. The whole variable domain, remainder taken from reference TRBV13 and TRBJ1-2, is AAGVIQSPRHLIKEKRETATLKCYPIPRHDTVYWYQQGPGQDPQFLISFYEKMQSDKGSIPDRFSAQQFSDYHSELNMSSLELGDSALYFCASSLGGPDRAKGYTFGSGTRLTVV.

The V call is TRBV18, the J call TRBJ2-3; D is perhaps TRBD1 or TRBD2 (5 bases each). CDR1 and CDR2 from the germline V gene are KGHSH and LQKENI. Between the trimmed V and J ends, which lost 4 bases and 1 base, there was a span of 15 bases. The CDR3 is 16 amino acids. As DNA, the CDR3 is TGTGCCAGCTCACTCGGGACCCTACGGCGCACAGATACGCAGTATTTT. This gives the protein CASSLGTLRRTDTQYF. Full variable domain (rest looked up from reference TRBV18 and TRBJ2-3): NAGVMQNPRHLVRRRGQEARLRCSPMKGHSHVYWYRQLPEEGLKFMVYLQKENIIDESGMPKERFSAEFPKEGPSILRIQQVVRGDSAAYFCASSLGTLRRTDTQYFGPGTRLTVL.

This rearrangement joins TRBV5-1 to TRBJ1-2; 8 bases are shared with TRBD1. This CDR3 is built from 14 residues. J lost 4 bases, V lost 4 bases, and 6 bases had no gene match. Germline V CDR1 and CDR2: SGHRS, YFSETQ. The CDR3 region is CASSVDRAFYGYTF. The DNA of the CDR3 is TGCGCCAGCAGCGTGGACAGGGCTTTCTATGGCTACACCTTC.

The chain carries TRBV9 and TRBJ2-5; D is perhaps TRBD2 (5 bases). This CDR3 is built from 15 residues. Deletions cut 6 bases from V and 5 bases from J, with 20 bases between. Germline CDR1 SGDLS, CDR2 YYNGEE. The CDR3 is CASNTEGVPWETQYF. The CDR3 region has the DNA TGTGCCAGCAACACAGAGGGAGTCCCCTGGGAGACCCAGTACTTC.

The gene calls are TRBV6-1 and TRBJ1-4, with D perhaps TRBD1 (6 bases). V dropped 4 bases and J dropped 0 bases, with 12 bases sitting between them. Germline V CDR1 and CDR2: MNHNS, SASEGT. This CDR3 has 16 residues. In DNA form, the CDR3 reads TGTGCCAGCAGTGTCCAGGGACAATCAACTAATGAAAAACTGTTTTTT. This translates into CASSVQGQSTNEKLFF.

This chain links TRBV6-5 with TRBJ1-2; tentative D call: TRBD1 (6 bases). This CDR3 has 14 amino acids. The V end lost 4 bases, the J end lost 8 bases, and 17 bases lay between the germline ends. Looked up from germline, CDR1 is MNHEY and CDR2 is SVGAGI. The DNA for the CDR3 is TGTGCCAGCAGTTCTCACAGGGAGGAGAAGGGCTACACCTTC. Protein product: CASSSHREEKGYTF.

The chain carries TRBV27 and TRBJ2-7; a possible D gene is TRBD1 (6 bases). The CDR3 length is 13 residues. V was cut by 5 bases and J by 5 bases, with 13 bases left in between. Germline values: CDR1 MNHEY, CDR2 SMNVEV (reference sequence). The CDR3 DNA is TGTGCCAGCAGTCCTACAGGGCAGAACGAGCAGTACTTC. Its translation: CASSPTGQNEQYF.

The chain employs TRBV6-5 and TRBJ1-4; no clear D gene. This CDR3 spans 13 amino acids. The germline V gene encodes CDR1 MNHEY and CDR2 SVGAGI. The V end was cut by 10 bases, the J end by 1 base, with 10 bases between. In DNA form, the CDR3 reads TGTGCCACCCGAGACGGAACTAATGAAAAACTGTTTTTT. Its translation: CATRDGTNEKLFF.

The chain employs TRBV6-1 and TRBJ1-2; no clear D. The germline V gene encodes CDR1 MNHNS and CDR2 SASEGT. The CDR3 sequence is 13 residues long. V shed 1 base and J shed 8 bases, with 11 bases lying between them. DNA for the CDR3: TGTGCCAGCAGTGAAGAGCCAGTTGCGGGCTACACCTTC. Translated: CASSEEPVAGYTF.

V gene TRBV3-1 (or the pseudogene TRBV3-2) combines with J gene TRBJ2-7, with 12 bases lining up with TRBD2. CDR3 length equals 19 residues. Germline V gene lookup returns CDR1 LGHDT and CDR2 YNNKEL (reference sequence). V trimming: 4 bases; J trimming: 4 bases; junction bases outside the gene matches: 17. The CDR3 coding sequence is TGTGCCAGCAGCCCGACAGCGGACCCTAGCGGGGGGGCCCGTTACGAGCAGTACTTC. This encodes CASSPTADPSGGARYEQYF.

V usage is TRBV3-1 (or the pseudogene TRBV3-2) and J usage is TRBJ1-1; D gene uncertain. The CDR3 has 13 amino acids. Germline loops: CDR1 LGHDT, CDR2 YNNKEL (reference sequence). Deletions cut 1 base from V and 1 base from J, with 4 bases between. This CDR3 reads CASSQAANTEAFF. The CDR3, as DNA: TGTGCCAGCAGCCAAGCGGCGAACACTGAAGCTTTCTTT.

The chain couples TRBV19 to TRBJ2-7; D is ambiguous. The germline CDR1 and CDR2 sequences are LNHDA and SQIVND (reference sequence). This CDR3 region has 13 residues. V lost 1 base, J lost 7 bases, and 11 bases lay in between. In DNA, the CDR3 is TGTGCCAGTAGTATAGGCCCCCAGGAGGAGCAGTACTTC. It codes for CASSIGPQEEQYF.

This chain uses TRBV6-2 or TRBV6-3 with TRBJ2-1, with D tentatively TRBD2 (6 bases). Germline V gene lookup returns CDR1 MNHEY and CDR2 SVGEGT. V gave up 0 bases and J gave up 8 bases, with 14 bases separating them. The CDR3 spans 15 residues. The CDR3, as DNA: TGTGCCAGCAGTTACTCGAGACTAGTGGGGGATGAGCAGTTCTTC. It encodes CASSYSRLVGDEQFF.

This chain uses TRBV18 with TRBJ2-2, with 10 bases aligning to TRBD2. The germline CDR1 and CDR2 sequences are KGHSH and LQKENI. The CDR3 is 16 amino acids. Unmatched junction bases numbered 5, after V lost 3 bases and J lost 4 bases. The CDR3 loop is CASSPPGLASTGELFF. DNA of the CDR3: TGTGCCAGCTCACCCCCGGGACTAGCGTCCACCGGGGAGCTGTTTTTT.

The rearrangement joins TRBV28 to TRBJ1-2; D is perhaps TRBD1 (5 bases). The CDR3 has 11 amino acids. Germline V gene lookup returns CDR1 MDHEN and CDR2 SYDVKM. V lost 11 bases, J lost 6 bases, and 13 bases lay in between. The CDR3 spells CAGRGIDGYTF. The DNA for the CDR3 is TGTGCCGGGAGGGGTATAGATGGCTACACCTTC.

With regard to this clone: The sample contains more than one DNA sequence encoding this CDR3. The rearrangement uses TRBV3-1 (or the pseudogene TRBV3-2) and TRBJ1-2, with no clear D. V was pared by 0 bases and J by 7 bases, with 6 bases between. The CDR3 extends over 12 amino acids. Germline values: CDR1 LGHDT, CDR2 YNNKEL (reference sequence). This chain's CDR3 is CASSQESSGYTF. The CDR3 DNA follows: TGTGCCAGCAGCCAAGAAAGTAGTGGCTACACCTTC.

The genes are TRBV5-6 and TRBJ1-4; TRBD1 agrees at 8 bases. The V segment lost 3 bases and the J segment 0 bases; nucleotides outside the gene matches: 7. This CDR3 spans 17 amino acids. The germline V gene encodes CDR1 SGHDT and CDR2 YYEEEE. The CDR3 loop is CASSSPTGGATNEKLFF. The CDR3 DNA sequence: TGTGCCAGCAGCTCCCCCACAGGGGGTGCAACTAATGAAAAACTGTTTTTT.

V usage is TRBV27 and J usage is TRBJ2-1; TRBD1 matches at 12 bases. CDR3 length: 15 amino acids. The V gene end was trimmed by 4 bases and the J gene end by 10 bases; junction bases not matched to a gene: 8. Germline V gives CDR1 MNHEY, CDR2 SMNVEV (reference sequence). CDR3: CASSWAGTGGPEQFF. Here the CDR3 DNA reads TGTGCCAGCAGTTGGGCCGGGACAGGGGGCCCGGAGCAGTTCTTC.

The chain employs TRBV18 and TRBJ1-2; 10 bases are a match to TRBD1. The CDR3 covers 15 residues. Germline lookup yields CDR1 KGHSH and CDR2 LQKENI. V was pared by 3 bases and J by 3 bases, with 4 bases of the junction left unmatched. The chain's CDR3 is CASSPTGGADYGYTF. CDR3 bases: TGTGCCAGCTCACCGACAGGGGGCGCGGACTATGGCTACACCTTC.